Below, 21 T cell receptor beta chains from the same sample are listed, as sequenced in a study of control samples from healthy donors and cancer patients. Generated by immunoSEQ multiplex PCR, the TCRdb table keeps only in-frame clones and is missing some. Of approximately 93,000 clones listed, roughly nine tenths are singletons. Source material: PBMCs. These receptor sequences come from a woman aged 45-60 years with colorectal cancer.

CDR3 protein: CASYTLTGSYEQYV. CDR3 bases: TGCGCCAGCTACACACTGACGGGTTCCTACGAGCAGTACGTC. This chain joins TRBV4-1 and TRBJ2-7, with D unresolved. The ends were cut back, 8 bases at V and 1 base at J, with 15 bases in the middle. The CDR3 spans 14 residues. Germline loops: CDR1 MGHRA, CDR2 YSYEKL.

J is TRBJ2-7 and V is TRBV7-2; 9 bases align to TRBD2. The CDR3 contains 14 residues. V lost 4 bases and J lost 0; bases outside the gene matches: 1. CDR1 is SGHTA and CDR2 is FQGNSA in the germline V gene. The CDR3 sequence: CASSSSGVSYEQYV. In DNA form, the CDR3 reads TGTGCCAGCAGCTCTAGCGGGGTCTCCTACGAGCAGTACGTC.

CDR3 coding DNA: TGTGCCAGCAGTGGGGTAGGCTTCATACTTCGGACGCAGTATTTT. Its translation: CASSGVGFILRTQYF. The gene calls are TRBV6-4 and TRBJ2-3, with D unclear. The ends were cut back, 4 bases at V and 9 bases at J, with 20 bases in the middle. The length of the CDR3 is 15 residues. The germline V gene encodes CDR1 MRHNA and CDR2 SNTAGT.

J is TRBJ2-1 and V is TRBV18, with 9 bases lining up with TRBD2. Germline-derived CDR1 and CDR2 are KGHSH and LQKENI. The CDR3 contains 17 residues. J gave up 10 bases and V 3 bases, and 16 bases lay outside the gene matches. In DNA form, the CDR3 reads TGTGCCAGCTCACCTTCGTCTAGCGGGGCCCCCTCTAGGGAGCAGTTCTTC. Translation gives CASSPSSSGAPSREQFF. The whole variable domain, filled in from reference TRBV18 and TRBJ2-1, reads NAGVMQNPRHLVRRRGQEARLRCSPMKGHSHVYWYRQLPEEGLKFMVYLQKENIIDESGMPKERFSAEFPKEGPSILRIQQVVRGDSAAYFCASSPSSSGAPSREQFFGPGTRLTVL.

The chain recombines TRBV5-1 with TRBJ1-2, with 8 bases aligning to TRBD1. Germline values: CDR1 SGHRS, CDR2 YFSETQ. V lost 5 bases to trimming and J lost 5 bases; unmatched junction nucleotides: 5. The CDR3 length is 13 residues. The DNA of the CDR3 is TGCGCCAGCAGGGGGACAGGAGGTTATGGCTACACCTTC. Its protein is CASRGTGGYGYTF.

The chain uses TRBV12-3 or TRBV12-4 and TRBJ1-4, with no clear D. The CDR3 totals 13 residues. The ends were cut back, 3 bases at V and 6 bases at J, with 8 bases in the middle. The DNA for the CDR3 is TGTGCCAGCAGTTTCGGTGCTGATGAAAAACTGTTTTTT. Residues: CASSFGADEKLFF.

Here the CDR3 reads CASSLASANYGYTF. CDR3 DNA sequence: TGTGCCAGCAGCTTAGCCAGCGCAAACTATGGCTACACCTTC. This chain joins TRBV7-2 and TRBJ1-2; D is uncertain. The CDR3 is 14 amino acids. V lost 0 bases and J 2 bases, leaving 7 bases between the germline ends. Germline-derived CDR1 and CDR2 are SGHTA and FQGNSA.

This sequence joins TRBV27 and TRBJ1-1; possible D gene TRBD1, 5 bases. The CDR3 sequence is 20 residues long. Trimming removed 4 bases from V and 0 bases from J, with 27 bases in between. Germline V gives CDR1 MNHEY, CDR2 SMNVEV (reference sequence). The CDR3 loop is CASSSDTPRVAWDLNTEAFF. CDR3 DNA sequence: TGTGCCAGCAGTTCGGACACCCCCCGGGTTGCTTGGGATCTGAACACTGAAGCTTTCTTT.

In DNA form, the CDR3 reads TGTGCCAGTAGTATGGCAGGGAACTATGGCTACACCTTC. This translates into CASSMAGNYGYTF. This chain uses TRBV19 with TRBJ1-2; D may be TRBD1 (5 bases). The CDR3 runs to 13 residues. The V end lost 3 bases, the J end lost 2 bases, and 7 bases lay between the germline ends. The germline V gene encodes CDR1 LNHDA and CDR2 SQIVND (reference sequence).

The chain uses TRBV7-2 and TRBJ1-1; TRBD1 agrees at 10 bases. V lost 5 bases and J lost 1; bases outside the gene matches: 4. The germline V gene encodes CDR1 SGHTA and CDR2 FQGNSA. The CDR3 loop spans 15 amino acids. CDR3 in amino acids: CASSPRTGGNTEAFF. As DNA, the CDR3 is TGTGCCAGCAGCCCCCGGACAGGGGGGAACACTGAAGCTTTCTTT. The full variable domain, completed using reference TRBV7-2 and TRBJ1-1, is GAGVSQSPSNKVTEKGKDVELRCDPISGHTALYWYRQSLGQGLEFLIYFQGNSAPDKSGLPSDRFSAERTGGSVSTLTIQRTQQEDSAVYLCASSPRTGGNTEAFFGQGTRLTVV.

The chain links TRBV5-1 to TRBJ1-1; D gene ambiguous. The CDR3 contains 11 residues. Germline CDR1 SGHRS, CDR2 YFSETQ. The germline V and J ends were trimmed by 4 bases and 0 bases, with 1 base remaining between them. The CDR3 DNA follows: TGCGCCAGCAGCCTGAACACTGAAGCTTTCTTT. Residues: CASSLNTEAFF.

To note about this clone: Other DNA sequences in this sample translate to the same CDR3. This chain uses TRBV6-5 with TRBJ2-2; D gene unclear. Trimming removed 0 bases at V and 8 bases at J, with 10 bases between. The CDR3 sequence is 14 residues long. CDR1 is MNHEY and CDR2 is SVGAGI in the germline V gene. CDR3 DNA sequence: TGTGCCAGCAGTTACTCGGGAACTACAGGGGAGCTGTTTTTT. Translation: CASSYSGTTGELFF.

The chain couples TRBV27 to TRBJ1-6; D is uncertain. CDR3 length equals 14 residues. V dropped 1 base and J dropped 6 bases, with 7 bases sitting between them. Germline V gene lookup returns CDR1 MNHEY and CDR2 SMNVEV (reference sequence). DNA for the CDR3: TGTGCCAGCAGTTTATACGGCACTAATTCACCCCTCCACTTT. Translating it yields CASSLYGTNSPLHF.

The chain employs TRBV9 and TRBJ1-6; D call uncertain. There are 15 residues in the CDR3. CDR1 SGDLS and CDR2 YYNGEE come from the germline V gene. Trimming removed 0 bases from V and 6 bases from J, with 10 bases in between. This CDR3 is CASSVEGRGNSPLHF. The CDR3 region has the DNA TGTGCCAGCAGCGTAGAGGGCCGGGGTAATTCACCCCTCCACTTT.

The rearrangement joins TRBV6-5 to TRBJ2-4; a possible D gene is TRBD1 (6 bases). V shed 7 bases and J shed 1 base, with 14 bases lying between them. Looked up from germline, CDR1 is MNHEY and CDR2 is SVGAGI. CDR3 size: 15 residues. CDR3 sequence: CASISGAGAKNIQYF. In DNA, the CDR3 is TGTGCCAGCATCTCAGGGGCCGGGGCCAAAAACATTCAGTACTTC.

CDR3 sequence reads: CASSHGKNTEAFF. DNA for the CDR3: TGTGCCAGCAGCCACGGGAAGAACACTGAAGCTTTCTTT. The V gene is TRBV11-3, the J gene TRBJ1-1; D is unresolved. Trimming took 5 bases from V and 1 from J, leaving 8 bases between them. The CDR3 loop spans 13 amino acids. Germline lookup yields CDR1 SGHNT and CDR2 YENEEA. The full variable domain, rest sourced from reference TRBV11-3 and TRBJ1-1, is EAGVVQSPRYKIIEKKQPVAFWCNPISGHNTLYWYLQNLGQGPELLIRYENEEAVDDSQLPKDRFSAERLKGVDSTLKIQPAELGDSAVYLCASSHGKNTEAFFGQGTRLTVV.

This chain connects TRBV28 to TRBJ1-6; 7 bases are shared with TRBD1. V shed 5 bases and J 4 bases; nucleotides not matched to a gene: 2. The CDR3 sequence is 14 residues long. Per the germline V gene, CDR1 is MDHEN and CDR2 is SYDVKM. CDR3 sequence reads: CASSEGQYNSPLHF. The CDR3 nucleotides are TGTGCCAGCAGTGAGGGACAGTATAATTCACCCCTCCACTTT.

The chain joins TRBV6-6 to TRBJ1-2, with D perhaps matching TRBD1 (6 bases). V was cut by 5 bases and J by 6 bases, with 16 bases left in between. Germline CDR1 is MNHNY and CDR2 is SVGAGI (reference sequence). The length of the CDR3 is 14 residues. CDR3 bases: TGTGCCAGCAGTCGGCCGGCAGGGGTTGATGGCTACACCTTC. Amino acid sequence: CASSRPAGVDGYTF.

The CDR3 loop is CASSGRELGYTF. The DNA of the CDR3 is TGTGCCAGTAGCGGCAGGGAACTTGGCTACACCTTC. The chain has TRBV19 and TRBJ1-2, with D possibly TRBD1 on 5 matching bases. The V gene lost 6 bases and the J gene lost 7 bases, with 12 bases spanning the gap. The CDR3 is 12 residues long. Looked up from germline, CDR1 is LNHDA and CDR2 is SQIVND (reference sequence).

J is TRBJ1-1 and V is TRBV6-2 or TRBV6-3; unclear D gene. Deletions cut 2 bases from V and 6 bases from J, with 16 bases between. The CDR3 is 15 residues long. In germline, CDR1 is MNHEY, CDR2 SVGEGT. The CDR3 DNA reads TGTGCCAGCAGTTACCGGTCCTACGGATCCGCTGAAGCTTTCTTT. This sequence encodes CASSYRSYGSAEAFF.

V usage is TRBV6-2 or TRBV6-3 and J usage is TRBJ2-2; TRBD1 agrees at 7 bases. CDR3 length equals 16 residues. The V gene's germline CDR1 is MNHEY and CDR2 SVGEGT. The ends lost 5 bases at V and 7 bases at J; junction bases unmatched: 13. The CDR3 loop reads CASSHRGFLKFGELFF. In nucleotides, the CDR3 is TGTGCCAGCAGTCACAGGGGCTTCCTTAAGTTCGGGGAGCTGTTTTTT.